The 31 T cell receptor beta chains presented below share a single source sample, sequenced in a study of T-cell memory formation after mild COVID-19. TCRdb passed the 5' RACE reads through MiXCR, listing each CDR3 protein once. The data hold 350,000 or so distinct CDR3 sequences, with 20% to 25% observed a single time. The specimen sequenced was PBMCs or a T cell subset sorted from them (not recorded which). These receptors came from a man aged 18 to 29 who had mild COVID-19 (a few samples of this study predate the infection). Cell type and time point are not known.

V and J are TRBV18 and TRBJ2-7; tentatively, D is TRBD2 (5 bases). Per the germline V gene, CDR1 is KGHSH and CDR2 is LQKENI. CDR3 length: 12 amino acids. Trimming took 4 bases from V and 7 from J, leaving 11 bases between them. The CDR3 nucleotides read TGTGCCAGCTCACAAGGGCCGGGAGAGCAGTACTTC. Translated, it gives CASSQGPGEQYF.

This clonotype turned up a few times. This chain joins TRBV5-6 and TRBJ1-4; D unresolved. CDR3 length: 13 amino acids. Germline-derived CDR1 and CDR2 are SGHDT and YYEEEE. V lost 4 bases, J lost 6 bases, and 10 bases lay in between. The CDR3 spells CASSPPSDEKLFF. The CDR3 DNA reads TGTGCCAGCAGCCCCCCATCGGATGAAAAACTGTTTTTT. Looking up the rest from reference TRBV5-6 and TRBJ1-4 gives the full variable domain: DAGVTQSPTHLIKTRGQQVTLRCSPKSGHDTVSWYQQALGQGPQFIFQYYEEEERQRGNFPDRFSGHQFPNYSSELNVNALLLGDSALYLCASSPPSDEKLFFGSGTQLSVL.

This clonotype was picked up a small number of times. V usage is TRBV6-2 or TRBV6-3 and J usage is TRBJ2-7, with a tentative D call TRBD2 (5 bases). Trimming pared 2 bases from V and 4 bases from J, leaving 12 bases between. This CDR3 is 14 amino acids long. Germline V CDR1 and CDR2: MNHEY, SVGEGT. The CDR3, as DNA: TGTGCCAGCAGTTACCCGGGAAGGGTGTACGAGCAGTACGTC. This gives the protein CASSYPGRVYEQYV.

This clonotype appeared a few times. The chain carries TRBV5-1 and TRBJ1-1; the match to TRBD1 covers 11 bases. Germline values: CDR1 SGHRS, CDR2 YFSETQ. V trimming: 3 bases; J trimming: 4 bases; junction bases outside the gene matches: 2. This CDR3 comprises 14 residues. The CDR3 reads CASSSGTGGTEAFF. The CDR3 region has the DNA TGCGCCAGCAGCTCCGGGACAGGGGGCACTGAAGCTTTCTTT.

The table lists this clonotype with a few counts. The chain carries TRBV12-3 or TRBV12-4 and TRBJ2-7; a possible D gene is TRBD1 (5 bases). CDR3 length equals 13 residues. Trimming shortened V by 3 bases and J by 2 bases, and 8 bases separated the two germline ends. For the CDR3, the DNA is TGTGCCAGCAGTTTCGCAGGGACCTACGAGCAGTACGTC. Translation gives CASSFAGTYEQYV.

This clonotype has just a few counts. The chain is built from TRBV20-1 and TRBJ1-1; D call uncertain. The CDR3 is 14 amino acids. Trimming removed 3 bases at V and 0 bases at J, with 11 bases between. CDR1 is DFQATT and CDR2 is SNEGSKA in the germline V gene (reference sequence). DNA for the CDR3: TGCAGTGCTAGGGATATGGGCTTGAACACTGAAGCTTTCTTT. It translates to CSARDMGLNTEAFF.

This clonotype showed up just a few times. The chain combines TRBV2 with TRBJ2-3; 9 bases map to TRBD2. J was trimmed by 4 bases and V by 5 bases; bases with no gene match: 10. There are 16 residues in the CDR3. Per germline, CDR1 SNHLY and CDR2 FYNNEI. CDR3 bases: TGTGCCAGCAGTCACATCCTAGCGGGGAAGTCAGATACGCAGTATTTT. Amino acid sequence: CASSHILAGKSDTQYF.

The V call is TRBV29-1, the J call TRBJ1-6; maybe TRBD1 (5 bases). This CDR3 is 13 amino acids long. Trimming left V 7 bases short and J 5 bases short, with 12 bases between. Per germline, CDR1 SQVTM and CDR2 ANQGSEA. DNA of the CDR3: TGCAGCGCCGCAAGGGGCGATAATTCACCCCTCCACTTT. Protein product: CSAARGDNSPLHF.

The chain links TRBV5-6 to TRBJ2-5; 7 nucleotides align to TRBD1. Germline CDR1 SGHDT, CDR2 YYEEEE. V shed 4 bases, J shed 2 bases, and the junction held 2 bases outside the gene matches. This CDR3 region has 13 residues. The DNA for the CDR3 is TGTGCCAGCAGCGCGACAGGGCAAGAGACCCAGTACTTC. Translation: CASSATGQETQYF.

This clonotype was found a few times. The rearrangement joins TRBV6-5 to TRBJ2-3; 8 bases match TRBD1. This CDR3 spans 16 amino acids. The V gene end was trimmed by 7 bases and the J gene end by 2 bases; junction bases not matched to a gene: 11. Germline CDR1 is MNHEY and CDR2 is SVGAGI. The CDR3 loop is CASTPRGQAPTDTQYF. In DNA form, the CDR3 reads TGTGCCAGCACCCCCAGGGGGCAGGCACCCACAGATACGCAGTATTTT.

This clonotype was counted only a few times. The V gene is TRBV6-2 or TRBV6-3, the J gene TRBJ1-1; possible D gene TRBD1, 5 bases. Trimming stripped 5 bases from V and 0 bases from J, with 13 bases between. CDR1 and CDR2 from the germline V gene are MNHEY and SVGEGT. The CDR3 has 15 amino acids. CDR3 amino acids: CASSRFTTVNTEAFF. CDR3 DNA sequence: TGTGCCAGCAGTCGCTTCACGACAGTGAACACTGAAGCTTTCTTT.

V usage is TRBV6-5 and J usage is TRBJ1-1; a possible D gene is TRBD1 (6 bases). CDR1 is MNHEY and CDR2 is SVGAGI in the germline V gene. The ends were cut back, 5 bases at V and 1 base at J, with 11 bases in the middle. The CDR3 runs to 14 residues. The CDR3 DNA follows: TGTGCCAGCAGTCCGACAGGCAAGAACACTGAAGCTTTCTTT. This encodes CASSPTGKNTEAFF.

Written as DNA, the CDR3 is TGCAGCGTTAACCTAGGCTCCTACGAGCAGTACTTC. Residues: CSVNLGSYEQYF. V usage is TRBV29-1 and J usage is TRBJ2-7; D is unresolved. The CDR3 is 12 amino acids. Per germline, CDR1 SQVTM and CDR2 ANQGSEA. The V end was cut by 5 bases, the J end by 0 bases, with 8 bases between.

The V and J genes are TRBV29-1 and TRBJ2-3; tentatively, D is TRBD1 or TRBD2 (6 bases each). CDR1 SQVTM and CDR2 ANQGSEA come from the germline V gene. The V gene lost 3 bases and the J gene lost 0 bases, with 10 bases spanning the gap. CDR3 length: 14 residues. The CDR3 DNA follows: TGCAGCGTTGAGGGGGGCCGGAGCACAGATACGCAGTATTTT. This sequence encodes CSVEGGRSTDTQYF.

This chain links TRBV7-2 with TRBJ2-7; tentatively, D is TRBD1 or TRBD2 (5 bases each). Germline assignment: CDR1 SGHTA and CDR2 FQGNSA. Trimming removed 3 bases from V and 9 bases from J, with 18 bases in between. The CDR3 consists of 14 residues. The CDR3 DNA follows: TGTGCCAGCAGCTTTCCTGGGGGATTGGGCGGGCAGTACGTC. This translates into CASSFPGGLGGQYV.

This clonotype was seen more than once but under ten times. The chain is built from TRBV24-1 and TRBJ1-5; the match to TRBD1 covers 8 bases. Germline CDR1 is KGHDR and CDR2 is SFDVKD. V lost 7 bases, J lost 0 bases, and 7 bases stayed unmatched. This CDR3 region has 16 residues. CDR3 nucleotide sequence: TGTGCCACCAGGAGACAGGGGTTTTTTAGCAATCAGCCCCAGCATTTT. Its translation: CATRRQGFFSNQPQHF.

This sequence joins TRBV20-1 and TRBJ1-1, with D unclear. V shed 3 bases and J shed 6 bases, with 17 bases lying between them. The germline V gene has CDR1 DFQATT and CDR2 SNEGSKA (reference sequence). This CDR3 contains 14 residues. CDR3 sequence (DNA): TGCAGTGCTAGGCGGGCGAGAGGGATCGCTGAAGCTTTCTTT. Amino acid sequence: CSARRARGIAEAFF.

The rearrangement joins TRBV20-1 to TRBJ1-2, with a tentative D call TRBD1 (6 bases). Germline CDR1 DFQATT, CDR2 SNEGSKA (reference sequence). CDR3 size: 13 residues. The V gene lost 6 bases and the J gene lost 4 bases, with 15 bases spanning the gap. The CDR3 coding sequence is TGCAGTGCCCGGGACACATCTTCCTATGGCTACACCTTC. Encoded protein: CSARDTSSYGYTF.

This clonotype has more than one count but fewer than ten. The V and J genes are TRBV7-9 and TRBJ2-5; D ambiguous. CDR3 length equals 13 residues. CDR1 and CDR2 from the germline V gene are SEHNR and FQNEAQ (reference sequence). V shed 2 bases and J shed 0 bases, with 4 bases lying between them. CDR3 DNA sequence: TGTGCCAGCAGCTTAAGGAACCAAGAGACCCAGTACTTC. Protein: CASSLRNQETQYF. The complete variable domain, with remaining parts taken from reference TRBV7-9 and TRBJ2-5, reads DTGVSQNPRHKITKRGQNVTFRCDPISEHNRLYWYRQTLGQGPEFLTYFQNEAQLEKSRLLSDRFSAERPKGSFSTLEIQRTEQGDSAMYLCASSLRNQETQYFGPGTRLLVL.

In this sample, this clonotype turned up a few times. The chain uses TRBV7-9 and TRBJ2-3; D is unclear. V was shortened by 2 bases and J by 5 bases, with 8 bases between the two germline ends. CDR1 and CDR2 from the germline V gene are SEHNR and FQNEAQ (reference sequence). The CDR3 covers 13 residues. CDR3 nucleotide sequence: TGTGCCAGCAGCTTAAGGCTGGGAGATACGCAGTATTTT. Protein product: CASSLRLGDTQYF.

This clonotype was seen more than once but under ten times. The V gene is TRBV29-1, the J gene TRBJ1-1; no clear D gene. Germline V CDR1 and CDR2: SQVTM, ANQGSEA. This CDR3 comprises 11 residues. CDR3 bases: TGCGGAAAGTCATGGAACACTGAAGCTTTCTTT. This translates into CGKSWNTEAFF.

The chain combines TRBV25-1 with TRBJ1-2; D remains unclear. CDR1 is MGHDK and CDR2 is SYGVNS in the germline V gene. With 3 bases removed from V and 6 bases from J, the gap between germline ends came to 8 bases. CDR3 length equals 12 residues. CDR3 coding DNA: TGTGCCAGCAGTGAGGATGGTGATGGCTACACCTTC. This codes for CASSEDGDGYTF.

This chain joins TRBV7-3 and TRBJ2-1; 9 bases match TRBD1. CDR3 length: 16 amino acids. V gave up 5 bases and J gave up 10 bases; unmatched junction bases: 15. Germline V CDR1 and CDR2: SGHTA, FQGTGA. DNA of the CDR3: TGTGCCAGCAGCAGAGGGCGGGGACAGGGTGACGGGGAGCAGTTCTTC. Protein product: CASSRGRGQGDGEQFF.

This clonotype was detected only a few times. The chain employs TRBV7-9 and TRBJ1-3; possibly TRBD1 for D (5 bases). The CDR3 covers 15 residues. The V gene lost 4 bases and the J gene lost 1 base, with 11 bases spanning the gap. Germline V CDR1 and CDR2: SEHNR, FQNEAQ (reference sequence). CDR3 DNA: TGTGCCAGCAGCTCCCAGGGCGGGTCTGGAAACACCATATATTTT. This sequence encodes CASSSQGGSGNTIYF.

The chain recombines TRBV5-1 with TRBJ2-1, with D tentatively TRBD1 or TRBD2 (6 bases each). CDR1 SGHRS and CDR2 YFSETQ come from the germline V gene. This CDR3 region has 15 residues. The V end lost 0 bases, the J end lost 4 bases, and 11 bases lay between the germline ends. CDR3 residues: CASSLAGGRYNEQFF. CDR3 DNA: TGCGCCAGCAGCTTGGCCGGGGGCCGATACAATGAGCAGTTCTTC. Full variable domain (missing parts from reference TRBV5-1 and TRBJ2-1): KAGVTQTPRYLIKTRGQQVTLSCSPISGHRSVSWYQQTPGQGLQFLFEYFSETQRNKGNFPGRFSGRQFSNSRSEMNVSTLELGDSALYLCASSLAGGRYNEQFFGPGTRLTVL.

This clonotype showed up just a few times. The rearrangement uses TRBV5-5 and TRBJ1-5, with a weak D call TRBD1 (5 bases). Germline CDR1 SGHKS, CDR2 YYEKEE (reference sequence). V dropped 5 bases and J dropped 5 bases, with 20 bases sitting between them. This CDR3 is 16 amino acids long. CDR3 residues: CASRPEYGGLDQPQHF. In DNA form, the CDR3 reads TGTGCCAGCAGGCCGGAATACGGGGGGTTGGATCAGCCCCAGCATTTT.

The V and J genes are TRBV12-3 or TRBV12-4 and TRBJ2-2; D may correspond to TRBD1 or TRBD2 (5 bases each). CDR3 size: 16 residues. V was pared by 4 bases and J by 2 bases, with 14 bases between. Here the CDR3 reads CASSYTPGRNTGELFF. DNA of the CDR3: TGTGCCAGCAGTTACACACCGGGACGAAACACCGGGGAGCTGTTTTTT.

This chain uses TRBV3-1 with TRBJ2-2, with D hard to call. CDR3 length equals 14 residues. Trimming cost V 1 base and J 5 bases, with 8 bases left between them. Germline V gives CDR1 LGHDT, CDR2 YNNKEL (reference sequence). The chain's CDR3 is CASSQGLVTGELFF. CDR3 DNA sequence: TGTGCCAGCAGCCAAGGCCTAGTAACCGGGGAGCTGTTTTTT.

This clonotype was recorded at least ten times. The rearrangement uses TRBV7-2 and TRBJ2-5; the match to TRBD2 covers 11 bases. The CDR3 sequence is 15 residues long. Germline V gene lookup returns CDR1 SGHTA and CDR2 FQGNSA. J was trimmed by 4 bases and V by 2 bases; bases with no gene match: 3. In DNA, the CDR3 is TGTGCCAGCAGCTTATGGCTAGCGGGGGGAGAGACCCAGTACTTC. This codes for CASSLWLAGGETQYF.

V is TRBV7-2 and J is TRBJ2-3; D uncertain. V was clipped by 1 base and J by 8 bases, with 7 bases between them. The CDR3 sequence is 12 residues long. From germline, CDR1 is SGHTA and CDR2 FQGNSA. This CDR3 is CASSLERFTQYF. CDR3 DNA sequence: TGTGCCAGCAGCTTAGAGAGGTTTACGCAGTATTTT. The whole variable domain, filled in from reference TRBV7-2 and TRBJ2-3, reads GAGVSQSPSNKVTEKGKDVELRCDPISGHTALYWYRQSLGQGLEFLIYFQGNSAPDKSGLPSDRFSAERTGGSVSTLTIQRTQQEDSAVYLCASSLERFTQYFGPGTRLTVL.

The chain has TRBV4-2 and TRBJ2-3, with TRBD2 matching over 15 bases. The CDR3 is 17 residues long. The V segment lost 3 bases and the J segment 2 bases; nucleotides outside the gene matches: 3. Germline-derived CDR1 and CDR2 are LGHNA and YNFKEQ. For the CDR3, the DNA is TGTGCCAGCAGCCAGGGACTAGCGGGGGGTGTCACAGATACGCAGTATTTT. It translates to CASSQGLAGGVTDTQYF.